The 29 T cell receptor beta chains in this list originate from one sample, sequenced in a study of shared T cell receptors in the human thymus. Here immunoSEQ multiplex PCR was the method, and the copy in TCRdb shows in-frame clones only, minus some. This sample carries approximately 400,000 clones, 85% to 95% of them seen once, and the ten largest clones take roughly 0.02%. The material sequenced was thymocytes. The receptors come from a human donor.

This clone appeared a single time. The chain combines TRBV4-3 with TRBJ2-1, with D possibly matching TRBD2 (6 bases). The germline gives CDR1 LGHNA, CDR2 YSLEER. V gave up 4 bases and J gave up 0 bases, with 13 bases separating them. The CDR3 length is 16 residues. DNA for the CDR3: TGCGCCAGCAGCCCTGCGGGGTTCAGCTCCTACAATGAGCAGTTCTTC. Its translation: CASSPAGFSSYNEQFF.

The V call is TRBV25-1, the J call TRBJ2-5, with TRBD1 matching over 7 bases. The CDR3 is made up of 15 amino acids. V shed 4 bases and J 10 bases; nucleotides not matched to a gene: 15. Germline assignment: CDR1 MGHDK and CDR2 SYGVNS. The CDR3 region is CASSVRRQGAKLQYF. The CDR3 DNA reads TGTGCCAGCAGTGTGAGAAGACAGGGCGCGAAGCTCCAGTACTTC.

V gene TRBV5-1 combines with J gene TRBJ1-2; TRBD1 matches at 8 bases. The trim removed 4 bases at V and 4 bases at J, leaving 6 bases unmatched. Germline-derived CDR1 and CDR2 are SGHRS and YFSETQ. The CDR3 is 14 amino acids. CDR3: CASSPQGAGYGYTF. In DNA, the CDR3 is TGCGCCAGCAGCCCGCAGGGGGCTGGCTATGGCTACACCTTC.

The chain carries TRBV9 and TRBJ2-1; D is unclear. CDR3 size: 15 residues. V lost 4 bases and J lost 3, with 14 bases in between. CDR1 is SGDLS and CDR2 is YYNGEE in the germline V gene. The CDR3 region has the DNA TGTGCCAGCAGCCCCTTTCAGGTAGACTACAATGAGCAGTTCTTC. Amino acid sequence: CASSPFQVDYNEQFF.

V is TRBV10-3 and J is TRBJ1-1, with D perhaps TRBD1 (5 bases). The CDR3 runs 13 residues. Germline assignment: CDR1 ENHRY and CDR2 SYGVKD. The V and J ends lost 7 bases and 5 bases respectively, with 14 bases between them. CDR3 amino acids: CAINGKGLTEAFF. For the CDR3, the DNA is TGTGCCATCAACGGGAAGGGGTTGACTGAAGCTTTCTTT.

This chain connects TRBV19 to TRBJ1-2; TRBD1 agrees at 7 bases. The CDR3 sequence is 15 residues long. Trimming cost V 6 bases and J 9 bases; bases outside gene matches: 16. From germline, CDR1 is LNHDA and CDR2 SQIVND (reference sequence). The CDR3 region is CASRANIDRERSYTF. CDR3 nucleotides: TGTGCCAGTAGAGCCAATATCGACAGGGAGCGTAGCTACACCTTC. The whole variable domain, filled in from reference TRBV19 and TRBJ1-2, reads DGGITQSPKYLFRKEGQNVTLSCEQNLNHDAMYWYRQDPGQGLRLIYYSQIVNDFQKGDIAEGYSVSREKKESFPLTVTSAQKNPTAFYLCASRANIDRERSYTFGSGTRLTVV.

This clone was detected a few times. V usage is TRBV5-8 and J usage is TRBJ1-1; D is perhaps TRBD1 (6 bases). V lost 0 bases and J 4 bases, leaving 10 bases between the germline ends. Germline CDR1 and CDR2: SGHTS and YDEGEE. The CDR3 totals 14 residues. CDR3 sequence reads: CASSLVQGGTEAFF. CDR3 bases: TGTGCCAGCAGCTTGGTACAGGGTGGCACTGAAGCTTTCTTT.

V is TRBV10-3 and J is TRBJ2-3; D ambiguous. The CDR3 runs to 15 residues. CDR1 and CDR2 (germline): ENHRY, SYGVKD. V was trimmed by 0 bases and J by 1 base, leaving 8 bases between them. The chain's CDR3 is CAISESKPRTDTQYF. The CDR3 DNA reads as TGTGCCATCAGTGAGTCGAAGCCACGCACAGATACGCAGTATTTT.

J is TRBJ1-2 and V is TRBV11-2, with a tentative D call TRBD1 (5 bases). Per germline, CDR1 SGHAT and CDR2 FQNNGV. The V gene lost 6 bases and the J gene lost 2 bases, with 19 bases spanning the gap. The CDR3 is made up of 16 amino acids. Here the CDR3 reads CASRLHFRDLNYGYTF. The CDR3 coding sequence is TGTGCCAGCAGACTACATTTCAGGGACCTAAACTATGGCTACACCTTC.

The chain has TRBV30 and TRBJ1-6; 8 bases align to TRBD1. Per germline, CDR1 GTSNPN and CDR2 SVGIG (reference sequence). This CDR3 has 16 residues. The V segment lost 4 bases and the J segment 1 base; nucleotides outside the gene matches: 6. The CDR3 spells CAWIRQGSSYNSPLHF. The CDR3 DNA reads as TGTGCCTGGATACGACAGGGGAGTTCCTATAATTCACCCCTCCACTTT.

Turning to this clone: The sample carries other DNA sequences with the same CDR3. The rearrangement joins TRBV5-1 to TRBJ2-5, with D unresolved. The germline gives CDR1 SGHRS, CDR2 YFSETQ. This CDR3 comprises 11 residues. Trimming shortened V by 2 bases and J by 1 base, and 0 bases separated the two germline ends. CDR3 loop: CASSFQETQYF. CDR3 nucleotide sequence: TGCGCCAGCAGCTTCCAAGAGACCCAGTACTTC.

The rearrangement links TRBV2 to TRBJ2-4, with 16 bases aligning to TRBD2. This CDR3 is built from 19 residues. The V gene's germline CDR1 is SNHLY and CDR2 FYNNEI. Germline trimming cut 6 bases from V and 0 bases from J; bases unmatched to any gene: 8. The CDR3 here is CASRNPGLAGGEAKNIQYF. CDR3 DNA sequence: TGTGCCAGCAGAAACCCGGGACTAGCGGGAGGGGAAGCCAAAAACATTCAGTACTTC.

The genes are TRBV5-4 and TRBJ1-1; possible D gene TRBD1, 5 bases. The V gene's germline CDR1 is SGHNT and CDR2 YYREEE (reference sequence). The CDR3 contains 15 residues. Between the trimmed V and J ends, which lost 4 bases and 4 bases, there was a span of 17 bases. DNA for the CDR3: TGTGCCAGCAGCCCCGTGGGGGGGGGTACCACTGAAGCTTTCTTT. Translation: CASSPVGGGTTEAFF. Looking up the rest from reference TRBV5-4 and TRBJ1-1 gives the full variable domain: ETGVTQSPTHLIKTRGQQVTLRCSSQSGHNTVSWYQQALGQGPQFIFQYYREEENGRGNFPPRFSGLQFPNYSSELNVNALELDDSALYLCASSPVGGGTTEAFFGQGTRLTVV.

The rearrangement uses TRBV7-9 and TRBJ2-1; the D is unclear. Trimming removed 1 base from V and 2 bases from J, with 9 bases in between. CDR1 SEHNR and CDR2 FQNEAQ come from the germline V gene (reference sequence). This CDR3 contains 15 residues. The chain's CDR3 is CASSLVYSPYNEQFF. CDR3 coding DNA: TGTGCCAGCAGCTTAGTGTACAGTCCCTACAATGAGCAGTTCTTC.

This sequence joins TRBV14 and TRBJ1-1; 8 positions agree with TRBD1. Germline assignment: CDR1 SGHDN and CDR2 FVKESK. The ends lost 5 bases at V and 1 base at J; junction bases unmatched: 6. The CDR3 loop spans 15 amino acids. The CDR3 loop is CASSLWTGTNTEAFF. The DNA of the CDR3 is TGTGCCAGCAGCTTGTGGACAGGGACGAACACTGAAGCTTTCTTT.

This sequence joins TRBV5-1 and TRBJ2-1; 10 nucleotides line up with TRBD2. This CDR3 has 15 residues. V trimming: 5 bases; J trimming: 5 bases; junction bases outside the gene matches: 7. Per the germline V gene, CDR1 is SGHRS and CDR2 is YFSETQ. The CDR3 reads CASRVIAGGNNEQFF. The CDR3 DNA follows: TGCGCCAGCAGGGTGATAGCGGGAGGAAACAATGAGCAGTTCTTC.

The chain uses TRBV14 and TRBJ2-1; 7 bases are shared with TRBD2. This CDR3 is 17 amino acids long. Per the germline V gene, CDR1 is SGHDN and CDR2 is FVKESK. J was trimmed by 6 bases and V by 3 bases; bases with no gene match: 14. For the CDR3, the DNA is TGTGCCAGCAGCCAGAGGGATCCGGGAGGAGGGTCCAATGAGCAGTTCTTC. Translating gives CASSQRDPGGGSNEQFF. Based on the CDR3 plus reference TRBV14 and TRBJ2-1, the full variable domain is EAGVTQFPSHSVIEKGQTVTLRCDPISGHDNLYWYRRVMGKEIKFLLHFVKESKQDESGMPNNRFLAERTGGTYSTLKVQPAELEDSGVYFCASSQRDPGGGSNEQFFGPGTRLTVL.

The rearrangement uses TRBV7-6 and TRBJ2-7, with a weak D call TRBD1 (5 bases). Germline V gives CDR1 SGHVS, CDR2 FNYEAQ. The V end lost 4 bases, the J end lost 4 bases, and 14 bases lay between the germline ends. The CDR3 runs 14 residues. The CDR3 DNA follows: TGTGCCAGCAGCTACCGAACCCAGGGATACGAGCAGTACTTC. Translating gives CASSYRTQGYEQYF.

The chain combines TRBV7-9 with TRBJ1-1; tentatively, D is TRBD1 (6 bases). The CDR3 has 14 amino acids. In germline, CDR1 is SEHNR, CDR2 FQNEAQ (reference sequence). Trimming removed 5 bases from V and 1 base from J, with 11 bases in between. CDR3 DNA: TGTGCCAGCAGCCGTACAGGGTGGAACACTGAAGCTTTCTTT. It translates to CASSRTGWNTEAFF.

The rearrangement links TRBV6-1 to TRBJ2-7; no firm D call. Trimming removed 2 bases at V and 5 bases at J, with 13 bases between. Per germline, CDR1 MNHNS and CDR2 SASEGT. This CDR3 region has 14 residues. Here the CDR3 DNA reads TGTGCCAGCAGTGAATACCCCCTCGGCGACGAGCAGTACTTC. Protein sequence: CASSEYPLGDEQYF.

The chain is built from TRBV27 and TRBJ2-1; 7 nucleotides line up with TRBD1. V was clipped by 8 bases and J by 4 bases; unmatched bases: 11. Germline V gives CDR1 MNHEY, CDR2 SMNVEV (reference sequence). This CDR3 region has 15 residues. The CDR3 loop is CASGRGQALYNEQFF. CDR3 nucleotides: TGTGCCAGCGGGCGAGGACAGGCCCTATACAATGAGCAGTTCTTC.

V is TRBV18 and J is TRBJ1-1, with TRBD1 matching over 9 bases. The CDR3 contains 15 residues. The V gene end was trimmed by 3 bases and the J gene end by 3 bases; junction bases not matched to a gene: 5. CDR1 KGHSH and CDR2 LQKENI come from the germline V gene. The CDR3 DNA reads TGTGCCAGCTCACCTAGACAGGGGGAGGACACTGAAGCTTTCTTT. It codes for CASSPRQGEDTEAFF.

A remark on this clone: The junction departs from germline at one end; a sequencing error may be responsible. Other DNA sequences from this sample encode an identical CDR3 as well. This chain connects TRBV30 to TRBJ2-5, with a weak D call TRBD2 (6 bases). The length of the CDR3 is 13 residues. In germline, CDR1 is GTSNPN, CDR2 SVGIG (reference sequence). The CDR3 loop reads CAWNRGVEETQYF. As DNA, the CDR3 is TGTGCCTGGAATCGCGGGGTTGAAGAGACTCAGTACTTC.

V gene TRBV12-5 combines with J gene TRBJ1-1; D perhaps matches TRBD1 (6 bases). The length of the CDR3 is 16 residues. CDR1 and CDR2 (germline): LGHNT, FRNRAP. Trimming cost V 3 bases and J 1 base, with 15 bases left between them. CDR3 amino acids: CASGLSGAITNTEAFF. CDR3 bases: TGTGCTAGTGGTTTATCAGGGGCAATCACGAACACTGAAGCTTTCTTT.

CDR3 sequence (DNA): TGTGCCAGCAGTTCCCTTCTAGCCCAAACCTACAATGAGCAGTTCTTC. Amino acids: CASSSLLAQTYNEQFF. The chain combines TRBV28 with TRBJ2-1; possible D gene TRBD2, 5 bases. Germline-derived CDR1 and CDR2 are MDHEN and SYDVKM. V was shortened by 4 bases and J by 2 bases, with 15 bases between the two germline ends. The length of the CDR3 is 16 residues. Together with reference TRBV28 and TRBJ2-1, the CDR3 gives the full variable domain: DVKVTQSSRYLVKRTGEKVFLECVQDMDHENMFWYRQDPGLGLRLIYFSYDVKMKEKGDIPEGYSVSREKKERFSLILESASTNQTSMYLCASSSLLAQTYNEQFFGPGTRLTVL.

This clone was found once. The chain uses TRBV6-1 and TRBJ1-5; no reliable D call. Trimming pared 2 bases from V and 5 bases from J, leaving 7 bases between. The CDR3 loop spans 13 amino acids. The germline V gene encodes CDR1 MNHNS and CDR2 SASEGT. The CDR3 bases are TGTGCCAGCAGTGAAATGCGCGATCAGCCCCAGCATTTT. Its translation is CASSEMRDQPQHF.

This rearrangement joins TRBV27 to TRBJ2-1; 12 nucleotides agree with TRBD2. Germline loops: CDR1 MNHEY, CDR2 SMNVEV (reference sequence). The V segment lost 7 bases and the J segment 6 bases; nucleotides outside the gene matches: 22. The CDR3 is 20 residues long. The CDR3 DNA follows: TGTGCCAGCACTAATAGGGGGCTAGCGGGAGGGCCTAGGAGGGTCAATGAGCAGTTCTTC. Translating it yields CASTNRGLAGGPRRVNEQFF.

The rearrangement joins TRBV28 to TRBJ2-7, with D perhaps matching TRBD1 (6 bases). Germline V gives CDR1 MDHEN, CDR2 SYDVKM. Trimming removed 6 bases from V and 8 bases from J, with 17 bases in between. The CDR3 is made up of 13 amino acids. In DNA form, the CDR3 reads TGTGCCAGCAGATCGGGACATACATTAAAGCAGTACTTC. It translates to CASRSGHTLKQYF. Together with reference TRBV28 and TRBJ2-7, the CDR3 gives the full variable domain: DVKVTQSSRYLVKRTGEKVFLECVQDMDHENMFWYRQDPGLGLRLIYFSYDVKMKEKGDIPEGYSVSREKKERFSLILESASTNQTSMYLCASRSGHTLKQYFGPGTRLTVT.

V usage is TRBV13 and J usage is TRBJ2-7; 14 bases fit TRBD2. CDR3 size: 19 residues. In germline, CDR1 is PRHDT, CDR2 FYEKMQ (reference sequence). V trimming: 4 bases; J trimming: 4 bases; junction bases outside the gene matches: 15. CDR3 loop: CASSSLGTSGRNGQYEQYF. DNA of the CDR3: TGTGCCAGCAGCTCCTTGGGGACTAGCGGGAGAAATGGGCAGTACGAGCAGTACTTC.